Listed below are T cell receptor beta chains from one sample, sequenced in a study of T cells in Graves' hyperthyroidism and ophthalmopathy. MiXCR was run by TCRdb on the multiplex PCR reads, yielding one entry per CDR3 protein. The sample yields about 600,000 distinct CDR3 sequences, approximately 15% seen once. Sequenced: blood. These receptors were obtained from a middle-aged woman with Graves' ophthalmopathy. Both conserved end residues are part of each CDR3.

v_call,j_call,cdr3_aa
TRBV5-1,TRBJ2-1,CASRRTSGTLGGNEQFF
TRBV15,TRBJ2-1,CATSRDPGSSYNEQFF
TRBV2,TRBJ1-1,CATRTGGITEAFF
TRBV30,TRBJ2-3,CAWSMAGVFGSTDTQYF
TRBV20-1,TRBJ2-5,CSAPGTGDQATQYF
TRBV5-6,TRBJ1-5,CASSLRSGVYSNQPQHF
TRBV7-2,TRBJ2-2,CASSPGEERELFF
TRBV20-1,TRBJ1-5,CSASAGGVINQPQHF
TRBV20-1,TRBJ1-2,CSAGDTYYGYTF
TRBV7-9,TRBJ2-1,CASSLKQGPFDEQFF
TRBV9,TRBJ2-5,CASSVSAGGQGETQYF
TRBV12-3/TRBV12-4,TRBJ1-6,CASQTGGYYNSPLHF
TRBV5-1,TRBJ2-5,CASSGGQGDETQYF
TRBV9,TRBJ1-1,CASSVVQGTEAFF
TRBV19,TRBJ1-1,CASSIQGENTEAFF
TRBV28,TRBJ2-7,CASSLIGREQYF
TRBV28,TRBJ2-7,CASKGVEQYF
TRBV7-9,TRBJ2-3,CASSPAEGQRTDTQYF
TRBV11-1,NA,CASSLDYEQFF
TRBV5-1,TRBJ1-1,CASSLAGETNTEAFF